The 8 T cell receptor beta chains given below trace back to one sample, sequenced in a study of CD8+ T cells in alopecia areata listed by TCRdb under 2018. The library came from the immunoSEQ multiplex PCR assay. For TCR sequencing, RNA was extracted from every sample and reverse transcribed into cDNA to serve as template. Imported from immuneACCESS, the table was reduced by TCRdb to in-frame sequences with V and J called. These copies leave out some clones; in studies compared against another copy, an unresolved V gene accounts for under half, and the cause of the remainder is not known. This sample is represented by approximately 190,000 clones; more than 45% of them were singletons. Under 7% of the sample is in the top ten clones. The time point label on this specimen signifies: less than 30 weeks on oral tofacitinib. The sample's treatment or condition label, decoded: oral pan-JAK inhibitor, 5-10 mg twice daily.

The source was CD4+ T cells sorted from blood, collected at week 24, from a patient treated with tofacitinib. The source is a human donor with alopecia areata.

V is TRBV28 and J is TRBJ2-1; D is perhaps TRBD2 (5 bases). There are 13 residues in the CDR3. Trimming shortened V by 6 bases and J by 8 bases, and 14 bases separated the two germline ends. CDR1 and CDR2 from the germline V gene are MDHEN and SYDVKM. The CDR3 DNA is TGTGCCAGCAGCTCGCTAGCTTCCGATGAGCAGTTCTTC. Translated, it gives CASSSLASDEQFF.

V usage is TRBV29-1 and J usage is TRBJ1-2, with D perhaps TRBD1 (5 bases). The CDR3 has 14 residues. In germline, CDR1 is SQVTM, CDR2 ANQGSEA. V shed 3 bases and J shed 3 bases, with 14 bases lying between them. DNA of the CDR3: TGCAGCGTTGAGGGGGGAGTAATTGACTATGGCTACACCTTC. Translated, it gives CSVEGGVIDYGYTF.

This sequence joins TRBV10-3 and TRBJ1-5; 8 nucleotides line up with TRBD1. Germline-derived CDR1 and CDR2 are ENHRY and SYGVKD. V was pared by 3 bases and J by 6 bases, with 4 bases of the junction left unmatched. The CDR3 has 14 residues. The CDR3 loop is CAISENRGFQPQHF. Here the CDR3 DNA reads TGTGCCATCAGTGAAAACAGGGGGTTTCAGCCCCAGCATTTT.

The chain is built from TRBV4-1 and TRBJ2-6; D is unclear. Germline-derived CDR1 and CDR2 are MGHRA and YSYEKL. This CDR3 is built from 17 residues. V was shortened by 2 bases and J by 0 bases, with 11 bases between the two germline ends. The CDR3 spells CASSQSATNSGANVLTF. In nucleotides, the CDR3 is TGCGCCAGCAGCCAAAGCGCGACGAACTCTGGGGCCAACGTCCTGACTTTC.

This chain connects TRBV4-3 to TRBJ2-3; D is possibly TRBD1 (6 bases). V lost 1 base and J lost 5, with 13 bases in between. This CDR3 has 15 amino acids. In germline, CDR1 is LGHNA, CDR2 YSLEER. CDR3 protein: CASSQGGNREDTQYF. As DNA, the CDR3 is TGCGCCAGCAGCCAAGGAGGGAACAGGGAAGATACGCAGTATTTT.

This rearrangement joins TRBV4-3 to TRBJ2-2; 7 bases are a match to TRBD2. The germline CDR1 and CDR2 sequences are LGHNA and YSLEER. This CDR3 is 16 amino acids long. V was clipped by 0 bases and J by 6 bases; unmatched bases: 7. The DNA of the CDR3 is TGCGCCAGCAGCCAAGATCCAGGGAGGGTTGCCGGGGAGCTGTTTTTT. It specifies CASSQDPGRVAGELFF.

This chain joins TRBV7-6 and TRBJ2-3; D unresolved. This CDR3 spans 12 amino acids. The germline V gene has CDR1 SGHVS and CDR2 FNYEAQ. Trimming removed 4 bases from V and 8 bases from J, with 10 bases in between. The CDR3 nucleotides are TGTGCCAGCAGCTCGCTAGGGTTTACGCAGTATTTT. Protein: CASSSLGFTQYF.

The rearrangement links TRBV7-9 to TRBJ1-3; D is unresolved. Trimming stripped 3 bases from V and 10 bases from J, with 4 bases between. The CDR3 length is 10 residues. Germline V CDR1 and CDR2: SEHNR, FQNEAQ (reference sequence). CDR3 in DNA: TGTGCCAGCAGCTTCGCGACCATATATTTT. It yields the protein CASSFATIYF.